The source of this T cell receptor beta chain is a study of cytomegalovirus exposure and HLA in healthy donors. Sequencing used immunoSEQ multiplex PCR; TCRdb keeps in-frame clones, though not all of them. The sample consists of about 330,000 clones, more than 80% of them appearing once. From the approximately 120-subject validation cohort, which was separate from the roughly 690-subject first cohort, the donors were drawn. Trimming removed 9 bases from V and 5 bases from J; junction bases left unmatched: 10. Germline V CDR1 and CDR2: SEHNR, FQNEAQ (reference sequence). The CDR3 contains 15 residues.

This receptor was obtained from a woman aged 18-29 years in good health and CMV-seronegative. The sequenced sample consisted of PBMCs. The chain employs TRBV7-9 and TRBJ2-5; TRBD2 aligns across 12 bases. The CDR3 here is CASGLAGLGDETQYF. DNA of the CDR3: TGTGCCAGTGGACTAGCGGGATTAGGAGATGAGACCCAGTACTTC.